One sample yielded the 18 T cell receptor beta chains listed below, sequenced in a study of T cells expressing NK-cell markers (dated by TCRdb to 2020 to 2021). Library method: 5' RACE. TCRdb shows the sequencer as Illumina HiSeq 2000. Each entry corresponds to one CDR3 protein sequence from reads that TCRdb reprocessed, and DNA is not given. In this sample's table one finds about 380,000 distinct CDR3 sequences. The ten top clones hold around 5% of the sample. Sequencing was carried out using blood T cells: a sorted CD56 or NKG2C T cell subset, CD4+ or CD8+ T cells, or bulk PBMC T cells (not recorded which). These receptors originate from a man between 18 and 69 years old in good health.

The chain couples TRBV29-1 to TRBJ2-1; TCRdb picks TRBD1, but there is no DNA to check that call. CDR1 and CDR2 (germline): SQVTM, ANQGSEA. The CDR3 has 13 amino acids. The CDR3 spells CSVGQGAWDEQFF.

This chain uses TRBV10-3 with TRBJ2-7. Germline CDR1 ENHRY, CDR2 SYGVKD. This CDR3 is built from 13 residues. The CDR3 reads CAISNRGSYEQYF.

This chain uses TRBV20-1 with TRBJ2-1; TCRdb calls TRBD1, which cannot be checked without DNA. The CDR3 length is 13 residues. Germline V lookup: CDR1 DFQATT, CDR2 SNEGSKA (reference sequence). This CDR3 reads CSAGGGANNEQFF.

V gene TRBV4-1 combines with J gene TRBJ1-4; no DNA is available, so the TRBD1 call from TCRdb remains unchecked. CDR1 and CDR2 (germline): MGHRA, YSYEKL. There are 15 residues in the CDR3. The CDR3 spells CASSLTGSSLRKLFF.

The chain is built from TRBV7-2 and TRBJ2-5; checking the TCRdb D call of TRBD2 is not possible without DNA. Germline CDR1 SGHTA, CDR2 FQGNSA. The CDR3 runs to 16 residues. CDR3 loop: CASSVRLAGGPETQYF.

V usage is TRBV7-2 and J usage is TRBJ2-7; absent DNA, TCRdb's TRBD2 call cannot be checked. The CDR3 is 16 residues long. Germline V gene sequence: CDR1 SGHTA, CDR2 FQGNSA. The CDR3 loop is CASSLAAAGGTYEQYF.

V usage is TRBV9 and J usage is TRBJ2-7; the D gene TCRdb calls, TRBD1, cannot be checked with no DNA. The CDR3 totals 14 residues. Germline V gives CDR1 SGDLS, CDR2 YYNGEE. The CDR3 sequence is CASSDRDRGIKQYF.

The CDR3 protein is CASSQRGKGNTEAFF. This chain connects TRBV3-1 to TRBJ1-1. Germline V CDR1 and CDR2: LGHDT, YNNKEL (reference sequence). The length of the CDR3 is 15 residues.

The gene calls are TRBV12-3 or TRBV12-4 and TRBJ2-3; TCRdb picks TRBD1, but there is no DNA to check that call. There are 14 residues in the CDR3. The CDR3 loop reads CASSPLLASDTQYF.

This rearrangement joins TRBV6-1 to TRBJ2-7; with no DNA, the TCRdb D assignment of TRBD1 cannot be verified. This CDR3 is built from 16 residues. Looked up from germline, CDR1 is MNHNS and CDR2 is SASEGT. The CDR3 loop reads CASIPKGLRGSYEQYF.

The chain carries TRBV12-3 or TRBV12-4 and TRBJ2-7; no DNA is available, so the TRBD2 call from TCRdb remains unchecked. The CDR3 sequence is 15 residues long. CDR3: CASSSIGGPAYEQYF.

The chain recombines TRBV20-1 with TRBJ1-5. CDR3 length: 14 amino acids. Germline V gene sequence: CDR1 DFQATT, CDR2 SNEGSKA (reference sequence). The CDR3 here is CSARLGYSDQPQHF.

V usage is TRBV5-1 and J usage is TRBJ2-6; TCRdb outputs TRBD1, but without DNA this stays unchecked. The V gene's germline CDR1 is SGHRS and CDR2 YFSETQ. This CDR3 spans 17 amino acids. CDR3 in amino acids: CASSSGTASSGANVLTF.

This chain's CDR3 is CASSPGETQNIQYF. This chain joins TRBV5-1 and TRBJ2-4; no DNA is available, so the TRBD1 call from TCRdb remains unchecked. Germline-derived CDR1 and CDR2 are SGHRS and YFSETQ. The CDR3 loop spans 14 amino acids.

The chain is built from TRBV25-1 and TRBJ1-1; TCRdb calls TRBD1, which cannot be checked without DNA. This CDR3 contains 15 residues. Germline CDR1 and CDR2: MGHDK and SYGVNS. CDR3 protein: CASSARTGWNTEAFF.

The rearrangement links TRBV10-3 to TRBJ2-2; the TRBD2 assignment by TCRdb is unverifiable without DNA. From germline, CDR1 is ENHRY and CDR2 SYGVKD. The CDR3 covers 14 residues. The CDR3 region is CVIRGTAVPGELFF.

CDR3 sequence reads: CASSVGTARTNYGYTF. The V and J genes are TRBV5-1 and TRBJ1-2; lacking DNA, the TRBD1 call made by TCRdb goes unchecked. CDR1 and CDR2 (germline): SGHRS, YFSETQ. This CDR3 comprises 16 residues.

The V gene is TRBV7-2, the J gene TRBJ2-5; TCRdb designates TRBD2, a call that cannot be tested without DNA. This CDR3 spans 15 amino acids. Per germline, CDR1 SGHTA and CDR2 FQGNSA. CDR3 region: CASSFGTSSFETQYF.